The T cell receptor (beta chain) described here comes from a study of blood T cells in healthy people across ages. A second PCR of about 7 to 11 cycles used a sample-barcoded 5' primer and a J-beta primer mix. TCRdb re-called the 5' RACE reads with MiXCR, one entry per CDR3 protein. Seen here are 1.5 million or so distinct CDR3 sequences, 35% to 45% observed once, and the top ten hold less than 8%. This clonotype has a handful of counts. V lost 6 bases and J lost 3, with 11 bases in between. The CDR3 loop spans 13 amino acids. The sample was blood. The receptor was derived from a woman under 30 in good health. The chain carries TRBV12-3 or TRBV12-4 and TRBJ1-2; D possibly corresponds to TRBD1 (5 bases). Here the CDR3 DNA reads TGTGCCAGCAGCCCCCGGGACGACTATGGCTACACCTTC. This gives the protein CASSPRDDYGYTF.